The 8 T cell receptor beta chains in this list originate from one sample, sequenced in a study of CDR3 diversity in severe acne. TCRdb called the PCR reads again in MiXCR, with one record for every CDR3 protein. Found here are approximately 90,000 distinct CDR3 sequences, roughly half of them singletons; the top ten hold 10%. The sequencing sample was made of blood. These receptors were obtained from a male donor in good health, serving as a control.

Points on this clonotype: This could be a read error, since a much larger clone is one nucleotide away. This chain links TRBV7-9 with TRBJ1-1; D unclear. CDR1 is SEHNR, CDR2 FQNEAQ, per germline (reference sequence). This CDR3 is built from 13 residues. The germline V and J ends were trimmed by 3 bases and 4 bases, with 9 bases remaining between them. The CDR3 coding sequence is TGTGCCAGCAGCTTTGATGCGAGCACTGAAGCTTTCTTT. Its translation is CASSFDASTEAFF.

The CDR3 DNA follows: TGTGCCAGCAGCTTAACGGGGCTAGCCGGCAATGAGCAGTTCTTC. It specifies CASSLTGLAGNEQFF. The V call is TRBV7-9, the J call TRBJ2-1; D possibly uses TRBD1 or TRBD2 (5 bases each). Trimming cost V 2 bases and J 6 bases, with 14 bases left between them. Germline assignment: CDR1 SEHNR and CDR2 FQNEAQ (reference sequence). The CDR3 runs 15 residues.

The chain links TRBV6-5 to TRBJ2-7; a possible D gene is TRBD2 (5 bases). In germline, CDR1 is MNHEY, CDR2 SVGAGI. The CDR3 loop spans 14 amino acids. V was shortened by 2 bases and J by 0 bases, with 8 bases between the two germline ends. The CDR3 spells CASSYAGSSYEQYF. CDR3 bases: TGTGCCAGCAGTTACGCTGGGAGCTCCTACGAGCAGTACTTC.

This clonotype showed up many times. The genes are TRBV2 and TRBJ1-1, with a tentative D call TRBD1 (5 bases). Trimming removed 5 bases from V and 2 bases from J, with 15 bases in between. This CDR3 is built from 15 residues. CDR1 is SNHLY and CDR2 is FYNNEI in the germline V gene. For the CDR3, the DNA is TGTGCCAGCAGTTTACCCGTAGACAGAAACACTGAAGCTTTCTTT. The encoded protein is CASSLPVDRNTEAFF.

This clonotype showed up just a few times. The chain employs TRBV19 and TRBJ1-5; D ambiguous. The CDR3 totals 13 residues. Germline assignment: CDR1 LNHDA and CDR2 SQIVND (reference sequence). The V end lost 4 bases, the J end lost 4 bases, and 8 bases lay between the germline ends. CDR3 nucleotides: TGTGCCAGTAGTACCGGACCGAATCAGCCCCAGCATTTT. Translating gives CASSTGPNQPQHF.

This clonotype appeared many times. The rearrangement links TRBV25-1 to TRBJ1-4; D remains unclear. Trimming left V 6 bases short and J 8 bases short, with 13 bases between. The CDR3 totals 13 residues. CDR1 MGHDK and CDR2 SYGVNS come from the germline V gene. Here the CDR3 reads CASRTPGMEKLFF. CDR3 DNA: TGTGCCAGCAGGACTCCGGGAATGGAAAAACTGTTTTTT. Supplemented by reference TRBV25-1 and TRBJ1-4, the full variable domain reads EADIYQTPRYLVIGTGKKITLECSQTMGHDKMYWYQQDPGMELHLIHYSYGVNSTEKGDLSSESTVSRIRTEHFPLTLESARPSHTSQYLCASRTPGMEKLFFGSGTQLSVL.

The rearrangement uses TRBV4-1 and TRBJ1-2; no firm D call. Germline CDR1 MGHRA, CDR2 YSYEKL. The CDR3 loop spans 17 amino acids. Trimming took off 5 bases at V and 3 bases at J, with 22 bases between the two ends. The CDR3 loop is CASSVTHMVIRHYGYTF. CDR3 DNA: TGCGCCAGCAGCGTTACCCATATGGTCATTCGGCACTATGGCTACACCTTC.

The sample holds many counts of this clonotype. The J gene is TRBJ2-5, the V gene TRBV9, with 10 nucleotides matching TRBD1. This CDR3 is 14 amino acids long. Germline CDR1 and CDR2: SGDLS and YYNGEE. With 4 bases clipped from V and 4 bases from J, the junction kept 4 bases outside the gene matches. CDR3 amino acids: CASSTRTGGETQYF. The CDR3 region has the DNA TGTGCCAGCAGCACCAGGACAGGGGGAGAGACCCAGTACTTC.